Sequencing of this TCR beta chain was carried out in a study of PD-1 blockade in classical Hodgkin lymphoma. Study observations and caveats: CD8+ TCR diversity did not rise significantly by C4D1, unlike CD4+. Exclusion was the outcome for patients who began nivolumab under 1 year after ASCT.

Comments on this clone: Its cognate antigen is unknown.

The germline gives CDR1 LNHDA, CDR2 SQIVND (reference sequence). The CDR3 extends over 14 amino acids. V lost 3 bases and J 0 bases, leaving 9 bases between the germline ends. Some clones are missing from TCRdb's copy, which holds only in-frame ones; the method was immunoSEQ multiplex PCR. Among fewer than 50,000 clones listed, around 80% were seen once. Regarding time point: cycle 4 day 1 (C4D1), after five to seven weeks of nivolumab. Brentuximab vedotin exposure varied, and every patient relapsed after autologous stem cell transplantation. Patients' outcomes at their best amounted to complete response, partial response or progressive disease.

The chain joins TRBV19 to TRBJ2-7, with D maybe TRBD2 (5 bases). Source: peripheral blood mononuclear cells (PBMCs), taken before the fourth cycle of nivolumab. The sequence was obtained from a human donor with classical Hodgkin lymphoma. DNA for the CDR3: TGTGCCAGTAGTATCCCCGGGGTCTCCTACGAGCAGTACTTC. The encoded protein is CASSIPGVSYEQYF.